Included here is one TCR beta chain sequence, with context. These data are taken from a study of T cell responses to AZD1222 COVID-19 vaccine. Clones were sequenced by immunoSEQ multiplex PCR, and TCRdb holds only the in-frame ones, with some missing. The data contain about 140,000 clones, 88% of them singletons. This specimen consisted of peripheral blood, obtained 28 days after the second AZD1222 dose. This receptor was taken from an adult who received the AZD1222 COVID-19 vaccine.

CDR3 DNA sequence: TGTGCCAGCAGCTTAGTGAGCACCGGGGAGCTGTTTTTT. Protein: CASSLVSTGELFF. The chain links TRBV7-9 to TRBJ2-2; D remains unclear. Germline V gives CDR1 SEHNR, CDR2 FQNEAQ (reference sequence). V dropped 1 base and J dropped 4 bases, with 4 bases sitting between them. CDR3 length equals 13 residues. The full variable domain, rest sourced from reference TRBV7-9 and TRBJ2-2, is DTGVSQNPRHKITKRGQNVTFRCDPISEHNRLYWYRQTLGQGPEFLTYFQNEAQLEKSRLLSDRFSAERPKGSFSTLEIQRTEQGDSAMYLCASSLVSTGELFFGEGSRLTVL.